This T cell receptor beta chain was documented in a study of T-cell reconstitution after alpha-beta-depleted transplantation in children. CDR3 length: 12 amino acids. Germline values: CDR1 SGHRS, CDR2 YFSETQ. J was trimmed by 7 bases and V by 5 bases; bases with no gene match: 3. Library preparation (for TCRbeta) was performed with unique molecular identifiers. TCRdb independently ran MiXCR on the PCR reads; one entry per CDR3 protein. The sample consists of 170,000 or so distinct CDR3 sequences, approximately 6.8% of them appearing once. This clonotype was counted many times. This sequence joins TRBV5-1 and TRBJ1-1; TRBD1 agrees at 9 bases. The specimen was PBMCs from the stem cell graft donor, collected from the stem cell graft. The TCR originated in a human donor who donated a stem cell graft to a child with Wiskott-Aldrich syndrome. CDR3 loop: CASSRQGDEAFF. The CDR3, as DNA: TGCGCCAGCAGTAGACAGGGGGATGAAGCTTTCTTT.